This T cell receptor (beta chain) stems from a study of cytomegalovirus exposure and HLA in healthy donors. V was cut by 6 bases and J by 7 bases, with 22 bases left in between. The CDR3 has 16 residues. Per the germline V gene, CDR1 is MDHEN and CDR2 is SYDVKM. PCR primers comprised 60 Vbeta and 13 Jbeta primers. TCRdb keeps only in-frame clones here, not all; method: immunoSEQ multiplex PCR. The data hold about 170,000 clones, with about 79% observed a single time. This clone came up once. Specimen: PBMCs. The chain combines TRBV28 with TRBJ2-1; a weak D match, TRBD1 (6 bases). The TCR comes from a woman aged 45-59 years in good health and CMV-seronegative. CDR3 sequence (DNA): TGTGCCAGCAGCCCGACTCAGGGGATAGGTTGGAATGAGCAGTTCTTC. This sequence encodes CASSPTQGIGWNEQFF.